The clone carrying this TCR beta chain was counted at least ten times. Unmatched junction bases numbered 8, after V lost 7 bases and J lost 10 bases. Germline CDR1 is SQVTM and CDR2 is ANQGSEA. The CDR3 length is 12 residues. This sample was included in a study of blood T cell repertoires in COVID-19. Study-wide context: Samples representing acute and convalescent COVID-19 were sourced from the United States, Italy and Spain. The analysed material was cDNA or gDNA that came from T cells, B-cell-depleted T cells, or PBMCs.

Authors' processing steps: Nucleated cell number was recorded as an estimate derived from reference gene primer amplification. The assay was immunoSEQ multiplex PCR, and TCRdb's table has in-frame clones only and misses some. The DNA gave D and trimming, while V, J and clone size come from that table. Among about 190,000 clones, roughly 80% were seen once, and the ten largest hold approximately 13%. The origin of this receptor is a man aged 45-60 years who had recovered from COVID-19. V is TRBV29-1 and J is TRBJ2-1; TRBD1 matches 9 bases. The sample consisted of peripheral blood. CDR3 nucleotide sequence: TGCAGCGCACGGACAGGGGATTTCGAGCAGTTCTTC. This sequence encodes CSARTGDFEQFF.